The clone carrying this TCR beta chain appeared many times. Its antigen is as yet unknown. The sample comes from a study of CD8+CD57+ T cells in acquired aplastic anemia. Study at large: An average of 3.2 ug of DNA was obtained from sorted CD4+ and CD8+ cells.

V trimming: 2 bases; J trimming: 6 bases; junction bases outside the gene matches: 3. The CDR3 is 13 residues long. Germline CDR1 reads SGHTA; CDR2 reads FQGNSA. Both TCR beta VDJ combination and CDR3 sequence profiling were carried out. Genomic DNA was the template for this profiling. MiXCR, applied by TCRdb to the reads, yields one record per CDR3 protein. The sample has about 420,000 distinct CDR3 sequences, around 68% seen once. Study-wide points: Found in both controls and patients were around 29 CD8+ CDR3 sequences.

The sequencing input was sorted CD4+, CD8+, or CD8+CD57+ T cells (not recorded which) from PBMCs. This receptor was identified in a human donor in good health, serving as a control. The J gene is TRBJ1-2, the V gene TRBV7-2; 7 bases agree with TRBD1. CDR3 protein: CASSLTGENGYTF. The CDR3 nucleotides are TGTGCCAGCAGCTTAACAGGGGAGAATGGCTACACCTTC. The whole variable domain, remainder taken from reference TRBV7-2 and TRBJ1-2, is GAGVSQSPSNKVTEKGKDVELRCDPISGHTALYWYRQSLGQGLEFLIYFQGNSAPDKSGLPSDRFSAERTGGSVSTLTIQRTQQEDSAVYLCASSLTGENGYTFGSGTRLTVV.